This T cell receptor (beta chain) emerged from a study of post-analysis software for immune sequencing data. CDR1 and CDR2 from the germline V gene are SGHDN and FVKESK. V dropped 0 bases and J dropped 1 base, with 14 bases sitting between them. The CDR3 covers 17 residues. General study points: Versus controls, multiple sclerosis patients showed significantly lower diversity (normalized Chao1). Roughly 5 TRBV segments occurring more often in patients than controls included TRBV5-6, TRBV5-1 and TRBV20-1.

The authors incorporated unique molecular identifiers into the TCR beta cDNA libraries. Via MiXCR, TCRdb re-called the PCR reads, giving one row per CDR3 protein. The sample records roughly 650,000 distinct CDR3 sequences, approximately 60% being singletons. Notes on this clonotype: Its target is unknown.

This rearrangement joins TRBV14 to TRBJ2-3; TRBD1 might be the D (6 bases). The source material was blood. This clonotype was obtained from a girl aged 2 to 10 with multiple sclerosis. CDR3 in amino acids: CASSQDWGQLGTDTQYF. The CDR3 DNA reads TGTGCCAGCAGCCAAGATTGGGGGCAGTTGGGCACAGATACGCAGTATTTT.